The source of this TCR beta chain is a study of beta chain features in type 1 diabetes. V lost 0 bases and J 6 bases, leaving 16 bases between the germline ends. This CDR3 has 15 amino acids. From germline, CDR1 is SGHNT and CDR2 YYREEE (reference sequence). Reverse transcribing all isolated RNA meant expressed TCRB transcripts were sequenced. Produced via immunoSEQ multiplex PCR; TCRdb's table is partial and in-frame only. Of roughly 400,000 clones listed, approximately 14% are singletons. The V and J genes are TRBV5-4 and TRBJ2-7; possibly TRBD1 for D (5 bases). This clonotype was sampled from a man aged 30 to 39 in good health. Sequenced input: naive CD4+ T cells from blood. The CDR3 loop is CASSLVGQGVGEQYF. The CDR3 DNA reads as TGTGCCAGCAGCTTGGTAGGGCAGGGCGTCGGCGAGCAGTACTTC.